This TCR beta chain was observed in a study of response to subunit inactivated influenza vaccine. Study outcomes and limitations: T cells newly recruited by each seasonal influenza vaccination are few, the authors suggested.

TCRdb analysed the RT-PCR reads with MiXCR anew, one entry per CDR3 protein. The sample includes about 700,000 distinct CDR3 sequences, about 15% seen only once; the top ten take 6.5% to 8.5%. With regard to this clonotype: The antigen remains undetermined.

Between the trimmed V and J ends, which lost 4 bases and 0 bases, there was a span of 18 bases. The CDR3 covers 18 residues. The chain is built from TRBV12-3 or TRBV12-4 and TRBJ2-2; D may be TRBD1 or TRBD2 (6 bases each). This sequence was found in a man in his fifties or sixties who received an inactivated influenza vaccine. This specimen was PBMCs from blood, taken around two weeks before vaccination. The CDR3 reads CASSWRGNSNANTGELFF. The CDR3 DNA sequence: TGTGCCAGCAGTTGGAGGGGGAATTCAAACGCGAACACCGGGGAGCTGTTTTTT.